This entry describes one T cell receptor beta chain. These data originate in a study of cytomegalovirus exposure and HLA in healthy donors. Sequenced by immunoSEQ multiplex PCR; TCRdb stores in-frame clones only, minus some. The data show 150,000 to 200,000 clones, 95% to 96% seen once. Losses at the gene ends were 6 bases for V and 3 bases for J; bases not matched to a gene: 4. CDR3 length: 14 residues. Germline CDR1 is SNHLY and CDR2 is FYNNEI. The receptor's source is a woman aged 18-29 years in good health and CMV-seronegative. The chain joins TRBV2 to TRBJ1-1, with TRBD1 matching over 10 bases. Specimen: PBMCs. The CDR3 is CASRTGTGDTEAFF. The CDR3 DNA reads TGTGCCAGCAGGACCGGGACAGGGGACACTGAAGCTTTCTTT.